The T cell receptor beta chain described here comes from a study of spatial heterogeneity in lung cancer. MiXCR, applied by TCRdb to the 5' RACE reads, yields one record per CDR3 protein. The table shows fewer than 45,000 distinct CDR3 sequences, with approximately 6.2% occurring only once. The time point denotes: sample taken at primary tumor resection. Per germline, CDR1 MDHEN and CDR2 SYDVKM. J gave up 5 bases and V 6 bases, and 13 bases lay outside the gene matches. This CDR3 comprises 17 residues. Only a few counts were recorded for this clonotype. The chain uses TRBV28 and TRBJ2-2; TRBD1 matches at 9 bases. The specimen comprised PBMCs, sampled at surgery. The sequence was collected from a female donor with early-stage non-small cell lung cancer. The CDR3 loop reads CASSSTWGQGRTGELFF. In DNA form, the CDR3 reads TGTGCCAGCAGCTCGACTTGGGGACAGGGACGTACCGGGGAGCTGTTTTTT.